This entry features one T cell receptor (beta chain) sequence. It lacks a known antigen. No clone much larger than this one lies a single base away; base qualities are absent. Trimming costs V 5 bases and J 0 bases, and their ends lie 7 bases apart. The germline V gene supplies CDR1 MNHEY and CDR2 SVGAGI. The CDR3, from cysteine to phenylalanine, totals 14 residues. The entry retains the CDR3 DNA only, 42 bases that are in frame from base 1. Libraries were made using 5' RACE. TCRdb names NextSeq 500 as the instrument used. To correct for sequencing error and PCR bias, the TCR library protocol tagged individual cDNA molecules with unique molecular identifiers. Both TCR alpha and beta chains were sequenced, and tight co-correlation was observed between alpha and beta sequence abundances in each sample. The source study handled its data this way. V gene, J gene and CDR3 annotation of TCR sequences was performed with Decombinator V4. Expanded TCRs were defined as changing significantly between any two time points under a Poisson model with p below 0.0001. TCR abundances were normalised to the total number of TCRs sequenced per sample and were expressed as counts per million. MAIT TCRs were defined by TRAV1-2 paired with TRAJ12, TRAJ20 or TRAJ33, and iNKT TCRs by TRAV10 paired with TRAJ18. VDJdb, accessed 1 November 2021, was searched for CMV, EBV and SARS-CoV-2 annotated TCRs, excluding TCRs annotated for multiple antigens. TCRdb ran its own pipeline on the public reads, namely fastp trimming at Q25 and MiXCR clone calling, and kept in-frame beta chains. All rows with the same CDR3 protein become a single entry with the most common DNA and genes. It is TCRdb's table, rather than the study itself, that gives the V and J calls and clone size. The sample records tens of thousands of distinct CDR3 sequences, roughly 9.2% of which are singletons. The ten top clones hold 4.2% of the sample.

This sample stems from a study of early T cells in non-severe SARS-CoV-2 infection (dated by TCRdb to the early 2020s). With respect to the entire study: Because TCR sequencing relied on bulk RNA taken from unsorted whole blood, pairing of alpha and beta chains was not possible. Here is what the overall study found, with its caveats: VDJdb matching was skewed toward anti-spike CD8 responses and likely underestimated virus-specific expansions, missing private and CD4 specificities.

Set within a cohort of healthcare workers in London, UK, this nested case-control study involved weekly PCR testing of nasopharyngeal swabs along with blood sampling. Healthcare workers were recruited during the week of the UK lockdown, between 23 and 31 March 2020, and followed weekly for up to 16 weeks. Sequenced: whole blood. The receptor's source is an adult who was a healthcare worker with PCR-confirmed SARS-CoV-2 infection or an uninfected control (not recorded which). This chain is built from TRBV6-5 and TRBJ1-4, and TRBD1 may be the D gene, going by 5 matching bases. The CDR3 corresponds to CASSGATTNEKLFF. The DNA sequence follows: TGTGCCAGCAGTGGGGCGACAACTAATGAAAAACTGTTTTTT.